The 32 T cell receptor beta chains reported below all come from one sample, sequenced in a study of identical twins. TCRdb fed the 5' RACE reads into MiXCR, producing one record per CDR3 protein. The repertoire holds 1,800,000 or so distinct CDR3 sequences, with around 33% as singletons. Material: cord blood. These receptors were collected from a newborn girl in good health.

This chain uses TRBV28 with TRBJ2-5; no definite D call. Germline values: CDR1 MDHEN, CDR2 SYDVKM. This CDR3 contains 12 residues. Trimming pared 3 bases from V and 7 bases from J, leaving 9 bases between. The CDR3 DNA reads TGTGCCAGCAGTTTTCCCGATTGGACCCAGTACTTC. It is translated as CASSFPDWTQYF.

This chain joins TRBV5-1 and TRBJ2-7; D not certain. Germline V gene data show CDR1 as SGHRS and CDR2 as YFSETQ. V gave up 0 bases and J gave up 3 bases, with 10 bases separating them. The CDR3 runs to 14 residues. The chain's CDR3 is CASSLGLGFYEQYF. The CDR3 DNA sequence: TGCGCCAGCAGCTTGGGGTTGGGATTCTACGAGCAGTACTTC.

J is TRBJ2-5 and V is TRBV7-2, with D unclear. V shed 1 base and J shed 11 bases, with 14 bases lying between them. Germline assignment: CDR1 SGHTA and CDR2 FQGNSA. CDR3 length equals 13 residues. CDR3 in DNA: TGTGCCAGCAGCTTAGAGTGGGCGCGAGAGCAGTACTTC. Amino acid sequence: CASSLEWAREQYF.

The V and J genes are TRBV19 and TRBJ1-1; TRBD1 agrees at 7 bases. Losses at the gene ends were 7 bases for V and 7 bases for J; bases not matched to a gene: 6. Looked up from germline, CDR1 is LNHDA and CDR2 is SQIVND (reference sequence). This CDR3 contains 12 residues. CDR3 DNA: TGTGCCAGTACCCACGACAGGGTTGAAGCTTTCTTT. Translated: CASTHDRVEAFF.

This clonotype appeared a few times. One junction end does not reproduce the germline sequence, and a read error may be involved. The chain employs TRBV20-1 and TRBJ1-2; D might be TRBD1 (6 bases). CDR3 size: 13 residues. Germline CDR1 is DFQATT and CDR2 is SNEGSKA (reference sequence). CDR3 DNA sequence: TGCAGTGCTCCCCAGGGGAAGGACTATGGCTACACTTTC. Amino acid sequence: CSAPQGKDYGYTF.

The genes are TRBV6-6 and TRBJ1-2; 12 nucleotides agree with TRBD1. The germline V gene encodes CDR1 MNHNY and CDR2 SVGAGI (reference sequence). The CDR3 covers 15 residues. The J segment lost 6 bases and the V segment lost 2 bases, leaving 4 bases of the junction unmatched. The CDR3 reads CASSYQGQGADGYTF. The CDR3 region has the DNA TGTGCCAGCAGTTACCAGGGACAGGGGGCGGATGGCTACACCTTC.

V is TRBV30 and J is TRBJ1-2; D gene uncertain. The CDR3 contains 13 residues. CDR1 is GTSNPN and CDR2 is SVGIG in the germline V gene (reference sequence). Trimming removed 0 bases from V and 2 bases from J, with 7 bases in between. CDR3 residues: CAWSVQTNYGYTF. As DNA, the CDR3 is TGTGCCTGGAGTGTACAGACCAACTATGGCTACACCTTC.

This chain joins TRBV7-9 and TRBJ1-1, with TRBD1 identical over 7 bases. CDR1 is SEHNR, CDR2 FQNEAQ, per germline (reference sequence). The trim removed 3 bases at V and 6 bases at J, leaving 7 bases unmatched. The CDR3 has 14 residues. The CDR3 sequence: CASSFRQGEAEAFF. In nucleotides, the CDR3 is TGTGCCAGCAGCTTTAGACAGGGAGAAGCTGAAGCTTTCTTT. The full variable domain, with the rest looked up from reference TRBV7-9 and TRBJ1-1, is DTGVSQNPRHKITKRGQNVTFRCDPISEHNRLYWYRQTLGQGPEFLTYFQNEAQLEKSRLLSDRFSAERPKGSFSTLEIQRTEQGDSAMYLCASSFRQGEAEAFFGQGTRLTVV.

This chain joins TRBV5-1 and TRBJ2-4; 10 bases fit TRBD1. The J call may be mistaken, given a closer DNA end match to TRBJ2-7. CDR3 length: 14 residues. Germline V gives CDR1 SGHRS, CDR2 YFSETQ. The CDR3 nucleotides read TGCGCCAGCAGCGAGACAGGGGGCGAGTACGAGCAGTACTTC. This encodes CASSETGGEYEQYF.

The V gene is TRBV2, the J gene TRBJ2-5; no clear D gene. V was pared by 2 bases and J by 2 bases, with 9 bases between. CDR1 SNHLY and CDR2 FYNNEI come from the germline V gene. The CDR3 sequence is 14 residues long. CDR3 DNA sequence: TGTGCCAGCAGTGAAATGGCTGGACAAGAGACCCAGTACTTC. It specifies CASSEMAGQETQYF. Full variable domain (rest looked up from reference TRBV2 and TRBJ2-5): EPEVTQTPSHQVTQMGQEVILRCVPISNHLYFYWYRQILGQKVEFLVSFYNNEISEKSEIFDDQFSVERPDGSNFTLKIRSTKLEDSAMYFCASSEMAGQETQYFGPGTRLLVL.

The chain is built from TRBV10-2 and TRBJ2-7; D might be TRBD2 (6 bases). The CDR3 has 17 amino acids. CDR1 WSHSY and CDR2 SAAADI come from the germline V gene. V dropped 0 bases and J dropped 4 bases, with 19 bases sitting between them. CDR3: CASSESPLGLNRYEQYF. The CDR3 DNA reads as TGCGCCAGCAGTGAGTCCCCGTTGGGACTCAATCGGTACGAGCAGTACTTC.

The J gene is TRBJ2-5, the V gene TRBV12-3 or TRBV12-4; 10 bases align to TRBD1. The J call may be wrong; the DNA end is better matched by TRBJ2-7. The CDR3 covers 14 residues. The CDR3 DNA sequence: TGTGCCAGCAGTACCCGGGACAGGGGTTCCGAGCAGTACTTC. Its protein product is CASSTRDRGSEQYF.

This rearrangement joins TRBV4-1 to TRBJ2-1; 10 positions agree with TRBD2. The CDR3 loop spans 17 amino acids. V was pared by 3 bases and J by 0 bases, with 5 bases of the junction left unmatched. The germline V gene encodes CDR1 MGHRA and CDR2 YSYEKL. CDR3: CASSQLAGGLSYNEQFF. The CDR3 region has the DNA TGCGCCAGCAGCCAGTTAGCGGGAGGCCTCTCCTACAATGAGCAGTTCTTC.

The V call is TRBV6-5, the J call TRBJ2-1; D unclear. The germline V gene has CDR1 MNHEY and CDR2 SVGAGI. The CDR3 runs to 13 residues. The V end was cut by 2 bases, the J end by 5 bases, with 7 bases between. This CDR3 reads CASSYISNNEQFF. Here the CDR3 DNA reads TGTGCCAGCAGTTACATCTCAAACAATGAGCAGTTCTTC.

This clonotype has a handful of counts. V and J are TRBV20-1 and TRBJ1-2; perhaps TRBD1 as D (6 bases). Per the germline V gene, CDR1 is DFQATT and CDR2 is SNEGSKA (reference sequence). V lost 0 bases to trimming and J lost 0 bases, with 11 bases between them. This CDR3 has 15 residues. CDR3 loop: CSARDNAGANYGYTF. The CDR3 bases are TGCAGTGCTAGAGATAATGCAGGGGCTAACTATGGCTACACCTTC.

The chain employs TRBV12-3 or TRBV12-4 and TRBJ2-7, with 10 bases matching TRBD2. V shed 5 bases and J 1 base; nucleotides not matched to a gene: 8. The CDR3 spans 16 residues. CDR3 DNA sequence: TGTGCCAGCAGTGGGAGGTCTAGCGGGAGTTCCTACGAGCAGTACTTC. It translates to CASSGRSSGSSYEQYF.

CDR3 in amino acids: CASSLGPGLGGYNEQFF. Here the CDR3 DNA reads TGTGCCAGCAGCTTAGGGCCCGGACTAGGCGGGTACAATGAGCAGTTCTTC. J is TRBJ2-1 and V is TRBV7-9; 7 nucleotides align to TRBD2. V dropped 1 base and J dropped 4; count of bases not matched to a gene: 10. There are 17 residues in the CDR3. Germline CDR1 reads SEHNR; CDR2 reads FQNEAQ (reference sequence).

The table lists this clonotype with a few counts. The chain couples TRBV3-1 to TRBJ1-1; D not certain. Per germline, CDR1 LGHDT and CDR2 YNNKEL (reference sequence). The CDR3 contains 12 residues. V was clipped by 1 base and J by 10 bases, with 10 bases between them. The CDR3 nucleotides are TGTGCCAGCAGCCAAGCTGGCCCGGCAGCTTTCTTT. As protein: CASSQAGPAAFF.

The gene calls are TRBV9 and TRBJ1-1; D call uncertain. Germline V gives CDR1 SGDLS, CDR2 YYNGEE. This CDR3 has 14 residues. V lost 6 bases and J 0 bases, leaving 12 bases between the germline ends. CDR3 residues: CASTVADMNTEAFF. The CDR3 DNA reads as TGTGCCAGCACCGTGGCAGACATGAACACTGAAGCTTTCTTT.

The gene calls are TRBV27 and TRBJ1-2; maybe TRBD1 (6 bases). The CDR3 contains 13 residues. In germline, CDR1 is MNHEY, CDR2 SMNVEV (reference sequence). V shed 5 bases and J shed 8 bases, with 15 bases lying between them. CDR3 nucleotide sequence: TGTGCCAGCAGTACCGCGGGGGCGCGGGGCTACACCTTC. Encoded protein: CASSTAGARGYTF.

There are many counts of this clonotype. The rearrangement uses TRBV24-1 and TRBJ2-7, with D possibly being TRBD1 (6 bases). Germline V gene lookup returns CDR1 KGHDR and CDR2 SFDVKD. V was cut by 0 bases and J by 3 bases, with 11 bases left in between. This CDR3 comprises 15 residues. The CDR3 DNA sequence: TGTGCCACCAGTGATTTGCCAGGGGTTATCTACGAGCAGTACTTC. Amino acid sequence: CATSDLPGVIYEQYF.

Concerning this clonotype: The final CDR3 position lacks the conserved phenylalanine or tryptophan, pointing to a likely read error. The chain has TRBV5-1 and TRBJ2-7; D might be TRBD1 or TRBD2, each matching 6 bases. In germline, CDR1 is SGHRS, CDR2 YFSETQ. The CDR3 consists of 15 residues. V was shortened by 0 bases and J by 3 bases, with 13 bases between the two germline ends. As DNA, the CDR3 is TGCGCCAGCAGCTTGGTAAGGGGGGTCGTCTACGAGCAGTACTTG. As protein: CASSLVRGVVYEQYL.

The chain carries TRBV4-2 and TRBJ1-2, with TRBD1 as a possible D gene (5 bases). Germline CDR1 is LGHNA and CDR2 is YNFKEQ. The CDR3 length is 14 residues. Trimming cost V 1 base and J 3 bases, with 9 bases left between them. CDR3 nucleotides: TGTGCCAGCAGCCAAGGAGGGGACTACTATGGCTACACCTTC. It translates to CASSQGGDYYGYTF.

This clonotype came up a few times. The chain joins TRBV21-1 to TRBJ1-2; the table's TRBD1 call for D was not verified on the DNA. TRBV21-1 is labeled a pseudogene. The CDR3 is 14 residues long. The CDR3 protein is CASSKENRTNGYTF. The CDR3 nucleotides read TGTGCCAGCAGCAAAGAGAACAGGACGAATGGCTACACCTTC.

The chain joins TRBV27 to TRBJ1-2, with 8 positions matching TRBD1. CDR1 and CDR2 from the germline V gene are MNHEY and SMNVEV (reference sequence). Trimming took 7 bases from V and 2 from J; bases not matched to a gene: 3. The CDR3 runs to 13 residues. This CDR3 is CASKRTGNYGYTF. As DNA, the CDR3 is TGTGCCAGCAAGCGGACAGGGAACTATGGCTACACCTTC.

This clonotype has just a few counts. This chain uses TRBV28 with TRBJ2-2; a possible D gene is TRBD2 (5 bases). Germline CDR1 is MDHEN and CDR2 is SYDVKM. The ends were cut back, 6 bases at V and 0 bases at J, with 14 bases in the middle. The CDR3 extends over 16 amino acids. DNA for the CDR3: TGTGCCAGCAGACTAGGTTTGGGCGCGAACACCGGGGAGCTGTTTTTT. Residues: CASRLGLGANTGELFF.

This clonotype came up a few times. CDR3 in DNA: TGTGCCAGCAGCCAAGTCGGACGAAAGTTCTTC. This codes for CASSQVGRKFF. The rearrangement links TRBV14 to TRBJ2-1, with D unresolved. Trimming took off 1 base at V and 14 bases at J, with 9 bases between the two ends. CDR3 length equals 11 residues. Germline V lookup: CDR1 SGHDN, CDR2 FVKESK.

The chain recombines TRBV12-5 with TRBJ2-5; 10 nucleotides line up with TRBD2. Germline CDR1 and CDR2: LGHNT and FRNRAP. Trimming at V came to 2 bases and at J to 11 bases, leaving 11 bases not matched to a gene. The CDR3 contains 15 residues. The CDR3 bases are TGTGCTAGTGGTTTGCGCCTAGCGGGGGTCGGTGAGCAGTACTTC. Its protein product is CASGLRLAGVGEQYF. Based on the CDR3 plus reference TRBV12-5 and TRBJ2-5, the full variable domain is DARVTQTPRHKVTEMGQEVTMRCQPILGHNTVFWYRQTMMQGLELLAYFRNRAPLDDSGMPKDRFSAEMPDATLATLKIQPSEPRDSAVYFCASGLRLAGVGEQYFGPGTRLLVL.

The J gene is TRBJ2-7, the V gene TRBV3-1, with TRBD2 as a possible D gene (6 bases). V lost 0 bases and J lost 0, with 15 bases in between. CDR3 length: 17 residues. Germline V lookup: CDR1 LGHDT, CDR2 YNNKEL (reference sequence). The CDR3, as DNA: TGTGCCAGCAGCCAAGAACTGTTGGGACTCACCTCCTACGAGCAGTACTTC. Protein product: CASSQELLGLTSYEQYF.

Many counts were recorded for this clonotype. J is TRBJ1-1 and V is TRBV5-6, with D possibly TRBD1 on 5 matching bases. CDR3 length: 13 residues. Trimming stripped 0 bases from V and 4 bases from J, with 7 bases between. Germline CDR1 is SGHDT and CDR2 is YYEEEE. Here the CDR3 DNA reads TGTGCCAGCAGCTTGGTGGGGCCCACTGAAGCTTTCTTT. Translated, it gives CASSLVGPTEAFF.

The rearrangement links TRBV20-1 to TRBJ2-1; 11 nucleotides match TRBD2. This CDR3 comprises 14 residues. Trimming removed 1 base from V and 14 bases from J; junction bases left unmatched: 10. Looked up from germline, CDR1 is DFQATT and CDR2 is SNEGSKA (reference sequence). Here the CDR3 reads CSARVLDSGGAKFF. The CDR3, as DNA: TGCAGTGCTAGAGTCCTGGATAGCGGGGGGGCGAAGTTCTTC.

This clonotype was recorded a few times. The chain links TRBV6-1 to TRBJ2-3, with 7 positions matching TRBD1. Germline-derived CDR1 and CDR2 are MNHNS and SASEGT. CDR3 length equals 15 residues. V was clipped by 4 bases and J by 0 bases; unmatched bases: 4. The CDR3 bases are TGTGCCAGCAGTGGGGGACAGACCAGCACAGATACGCAGTATTTT. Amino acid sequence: CASSGGQTSTDTQYF.